The sequence of this T cell receptor beta chain was determined in a study of vaccination effects on CD4 cells after COVID-19. Remarks on this clone: Its antigen remains unidentified.

Isolation of CD4+ T cells took place after less than 12 days of culture. Documented for the person is a PCR-confirmed SARS-CoV-2 infection occurring between March and December 2020. Participants were given two doses of BNT162b2 or mRNA-1273 vaccine. Germline V gives CDR1 SGHVS, CDR2 FQNEAQ. Trimming took 1 base from V and 2 from J, leaving 5 bases between them. The CDR3 loop spans 13 amino acids. TCRdb's copy holds only in-frame clones and misses some; the assay was immunoSEQ multiplex PCR. The sample holds tens of thousands of clones, about 80% seen once. This clonotype was obtained from a human donor who had a prior SARS-CoV-2 infection. The chain employs TRBV7-8 and TRBJ2-5; D unresolved. The sequences come from CD4+ T cells from PBMCs cultured without peptide, collected after COVID-19 vaccination. The CDR3 coding sequence is TGTGCCAGCAGCTTAGGTCTGCAAGAGACCCAGTACTTC. Translation: CASSLGLQETQYF.